These 11 T cell receptor beta chains share one sample of origin, sequenced in a study of T cell responses to AZD1222 COVID-19 vaccine. Profiled with immunoSEQ multiplex PCR; TCRdb holds only in-frame clones, not every one. The sample has some 85,000 clones, around 90% seen once. Source: peripheral blood, taken on day 0 of AZD1222 vaccination. Receptors originate from an adult in good health.

V usage is TRBV2 and J usage is TRBJ1-6; 8 bases agree with TRBD1. V shed 10 bases, J shed 0 bases, and the junction held 5 bases outside the gene matches. The CDR3 is made up of 15 amino acids. The germline gives CDR1 SNHLY, CDR2 FYNNEI. The CDR3 DNA reads as TGTGCCACCCGACAGGGGAGCTCCTATAATTCACCCCTCCACTTT. It codes for CATRQGSSYNSPLHF.

This clone was seen just once. This chain connects TRBV20-1 to TRBJ2-1, with TRBD1 as a possible D gene (6 bases). The V gene's germline CDR1 is DFQATT and CDR2 SNEGSKA (reference sequence). CDR3 size: 12 residues. With 3 bases removed from V and 7 bases from J, the gap between germline ends came to 10 bases. The CDR3 DNA is TGCAGTGCTAGTCGTCAGGGGAATGAGCAGTTCTTC. Its protein product is CSASRQGNEQFF.

This rearrangement joins TRBV6-2 or TRBV6-3 to TRBJ1-6; D gene unclear. Germline-derived CDR1 and CDR2 are MNHEY and SVGEGT. The CDR3 covers 17 residues. Trimming pared 6 bases from V and 0 bases from J, leaving 15 bases between. CDR3 protein: CASSQPGLSSYNSPLHF. CDR3 sequence (DNA): TGTGCCAGCAGCCAACCGGGCCTTAGCTCCTATAATTCACCCCTCCACTTT.

The chain uses TRBV10-3 and TRBJ1-1; tentative D call: TRBD1 (5 bases). Between the trimmed V and J ends, which lost 4 bases and 3 bases, there was a span of 9 bases. Germline lookup yields CDR1 ENHRY and CDR2 SYGVKD. The CDR3 is 13 amino acids. CDR3 sequence reads: CAISVREYTEAFF. Written as DNA, the CDR3 is TGTGCCATCAGTGTCAGGGAGTACACTGAAGCTTTCTTT.

The gene calls are TRBV19 and TRBJ1-5; D unclear. Trimming removed 2 bases at V and 7 bases at J, with 12 bases between. CDR1 and CDR2 from the germline V gene are LNHDA and SQIVND (reference sequence). This CDR3 is built from 14 residues. The CDR3 region has the DNA TGTGCCAGTAGTATACTGGACCCGGGGCAGCCCCAGCATTTT. It codes for CASSILDPGQPQHF.

The chain links TRBV7-3 to TRBJ1-3, with D possibly TRBD1 on 6 matching bases. The V gene lost 4 bases and the J gene lost 3 bases, with 13 bases spanning the gap. This CDR3 is built from 15 residues. The V gene's germline CDR1 is SGHTA and CDR2 FQGTGA. In DNA form, the CDR3 reads TGTGCCAGCAGCTCACAGGGTGGATATGGAAACACCATATATTTT. Amino acid sequence: CASSSQGGYGNTIYF. The full variable domain, in which reference TRBV7-3 and TRBJ1-3 provide the parts outside the CDR3, is GAGVSQTPSNKVTEKGKYVELRCDPISGHTALYWYRQSLGQGPEFLIYFQGTGAADDSGLPNDRFFAVRPEGSVSTLKIQRTERGDSAVYLCASSSQGGYGNTIYFGEGSWLTVV.

The chain is built from TRBV4-1 and TRBJ2-7; D may be TRBD1 (5 bases). This CDR3 has 15 amino acids. Trimming shortened V by 4 bases and J by 5 bases, and 18 bases separated the two germline ends. Germline assignment: CDR1 MGHRA and CDR2 YSYEKL. DNA for the CDR3: TGCGCCAGCAGCCCGAAAGGCGTAGGGGCCCACGAGCAGTACTTC. Translated, it gives CASSPKGVGAHEQYF.

The chain links TRBV4-1 to TRBJ1-1; 8 bases map to TRBD1. CDR1 MGHRA and CDR2 YSYEKL come from the germline V gene. Trimming cost V 2 bases and J 4 bases; bases outside gene matches: 12. CDR3 length equals 17 residues. The CDR3 is CASSQPPGQGGTTEAFF. The CDR3 nucleotides are TGCGCCAGCAGCCAACCCCCCGGACAGGGCGGAACCACTGAAGCTTTCTTT.

This sequence joins TRBV3-1 (or the pseudogene TRBV3-2) and TRBJ2-5; 7 nucleotides match TRBD1. The CDR3 is 15 residues long. Germline V gene lookup returns CDR1 LGHDT and CDR2 YNNKEL (reference sequence). Unmatched junction bases numbered 9, after V lost 4 bases and J lost 4 bases. CDR3 sequence reads: CASSLQQGFGETQYF. The CDR3 DNA is TGTGCCAGCAGCCTTCAACAGGGGTTTGGAGAGACCCAGTACTTC.

This clone was seen once. V usage is TRBV10-3 and J usage is TRBJ2-5, with 8 bases lining up with TRBD2. With V trimmed by 4 bases and J by 1 base, 11 bases remained unmatched. This CDR3 region has 17 residues. Per the germline V gene, CDR1 is ENHRY and CDR2 is SYGVKD. The CDR3 loop is CAISAGGEGEGQETQYF. Written as DNA, the CDR3 is TGTGCCATCAGTGCGGGGGGGGAGGGGGAGGGCCAAGAGACCCAGTACTTC.

The chain employs TRBV10-3 and TRBJ1-5; a weak D match, TRBD1 (5 bases). CDR3 size: 20 residues. Trimming shortened V by 6 bases and J by 0 bases, and 27 bases separated the two germline ends. Germline V lookup: CDR1 ENHRY, CDR2 SYGVKD. DNA of the CDR3: TGTGCCATCAGGTCGGGATTTGGGCAGGGTAAGAATTATAGCAATCAGCCCCAGCATTTT. It translates to CAIRSGFGQGKNYSNQPQHF.